This T cell receptor (beta chain) was sequenced for a study of T cell changes during pregnancy in multiple sclerosis. TCRdb keeps only in-frame clones here, not all; method: immunoSEQ multiplex PCR. The sample contains 25,000 to 35,000 clones, roughly nine tenths of which appear only once. The germline V gene has CDR1 MNHEY and CDR2 SMNVEV (reference sequence). V lost 3 bases, J lost 1 base, and 10 bases lay in between. The CDR3 is 15 amino acids. The clonotype comes from a female donor with multiple sclerosis, enrolled in a pregnancy study. The V gene is TRBV27, the J gene TRBJ1-5; D remains ambiguous. Source: CD8+ T cells from peripheral blood mononuclear cells, taken in the second trimester of pregnancy. CDR3 protein: CASSLTGGSNQPQHF. The CDR3 DNA is TGTGCCAGCAGTTTGACGGGAGGGAGCAATCAGCCCCAGCATTTT.